The T cell receptor beta chain described here comes from a study of T cells in Graves' hyperthyroidism and ophthalmopathy. TCR beta CDR3 region amplification was performed from RNA transcripts. The TCR CDR3 was amplified in a first-round RT-PCR using the HTBI primer set. TCRdb redid the calling of the multiplex PCR reads with MiXCR, one entry per CDR3 protein. There are hundreds of thousands of distinct CDR3 sequences in the sample; 38% occur only once, and approximately 8.7% lies in the top ten. CDR1 and CDR2 from the germline V gene are LGHNA and YSLEER. The CDR3 is 15 residues long. V was trimmed by 1 base and J by 2 bases, leaving 12 bases between them.

This chain connects TRBV4-3 to TRBJ2-7, with D possibly being TRBD2 (6 bases). The source is a man younger than 30 with Graves' hyperthyroidism. Sequenced material: blood. The CDR3 DNA follows: TGCGCCAGCAGCCAAGTGTGGCCGGGAGCCTACGAGCAGTACTTC. The encoded protein is CASSQVWPGAYEQYF.